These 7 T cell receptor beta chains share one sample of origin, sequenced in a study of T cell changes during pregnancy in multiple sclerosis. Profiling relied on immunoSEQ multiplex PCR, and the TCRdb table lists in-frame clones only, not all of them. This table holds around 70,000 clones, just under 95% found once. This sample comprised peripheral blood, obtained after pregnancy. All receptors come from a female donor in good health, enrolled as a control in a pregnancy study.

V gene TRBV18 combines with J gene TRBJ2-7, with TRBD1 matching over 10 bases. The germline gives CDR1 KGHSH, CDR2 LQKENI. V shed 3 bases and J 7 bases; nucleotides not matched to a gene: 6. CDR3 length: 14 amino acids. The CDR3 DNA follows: TGTGCCAGCTCACCGGGACAGGGGTCCCTGGAGCAGTACTTC. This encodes CASSPGQGSLEQYF.

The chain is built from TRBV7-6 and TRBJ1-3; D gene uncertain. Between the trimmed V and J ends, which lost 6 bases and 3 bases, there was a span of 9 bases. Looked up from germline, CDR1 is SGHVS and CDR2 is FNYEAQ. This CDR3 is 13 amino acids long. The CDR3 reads CASSGGNGNTIYF. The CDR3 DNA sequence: TGTGCCAGCAGTGGAGGGAATGGAAACACCATATATTTT.

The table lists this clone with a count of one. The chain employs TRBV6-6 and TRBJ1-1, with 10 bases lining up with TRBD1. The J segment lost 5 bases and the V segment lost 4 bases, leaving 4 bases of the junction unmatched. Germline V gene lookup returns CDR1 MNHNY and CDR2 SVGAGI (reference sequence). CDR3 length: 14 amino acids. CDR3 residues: CASSSTGGGTEAFF. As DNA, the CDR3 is TGTGCCAGCAGTTCGACAGGGGGCGGAACTGAAGCTTTCTTT.

CDR3 nucleotide sequence: TGTGCCAGCAGCCAGAGCGGTCAGCCCCAGCATTTT. This codes for CASSQSGQPQHF. The chain has TRBV14 and TRBJ1-5; no clear D. Per germline, CDR1 SGHDN and CDR2 FVKESK. Trimming removed 3 bases at V and 6 bases at J, with 6 bases between. CDR3 length equals 12 residues.

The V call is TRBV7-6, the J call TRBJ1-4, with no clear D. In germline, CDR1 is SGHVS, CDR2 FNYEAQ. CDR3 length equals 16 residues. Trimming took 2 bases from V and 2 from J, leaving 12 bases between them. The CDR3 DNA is TGTGCCAGCAGCTTAAAACTCAGAGGCACTAATGAAAAACTGTTTTTT. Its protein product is CASSLKLRGTNEKLFF.

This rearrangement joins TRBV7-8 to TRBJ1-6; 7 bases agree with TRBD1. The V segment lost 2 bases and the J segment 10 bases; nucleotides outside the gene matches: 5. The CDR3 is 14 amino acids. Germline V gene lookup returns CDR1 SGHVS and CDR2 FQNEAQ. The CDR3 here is CASSLTNRGSPLHF. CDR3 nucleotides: TGTGCCAGCAGCTTAACGAACAGGGGCTCACCCCTCCACTTT.

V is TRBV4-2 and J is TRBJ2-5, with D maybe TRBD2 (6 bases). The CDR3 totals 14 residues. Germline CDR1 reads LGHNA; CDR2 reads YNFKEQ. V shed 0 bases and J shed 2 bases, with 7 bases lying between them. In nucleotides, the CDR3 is TGTGCCAGCAGCCAAGAAGCGGGTCAAGAGACCCAGTACTTC. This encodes CASSQEAGQETQYF.